This T cell receptor (beta chain) appears in the sequencing data of a study of neurological immune-mediated disorders. Whole-study findings and limits: Across subjects, expanded clones had no CDR3 amino acid sequences in common, pointing to private repertoires in all groups.

Many counts were recorded for this clonotype. What it binds is not known. MiXCR, run by TCRdb on the 5' RACE reads, gives a single entry per CDR3 protein. There are roughly 50,000 distinct CDR3 sequences in the sample; about 13% occur only once, and approximately 10% lies in the top ten. Time point reported: longitudinal time-point 3. CDR1 DFQATT and CDR2 SNEGSKA come from the germline V gene (reference sequence). The CDR3 runs 11 residues. The sequencing sample was made of PBMCs. The gene calls are TRBV20-1 and TRBJ2-7, with D possibly being TRBD2 (7 bases). This receptor was taken from a male donor with HTLV-1-associated myelopathy (HAM/TSP). CDR3 residues: CSHRAGDEQYF. The CDR3 nucleotides read TGCAGCCACAGGGCGGGGGACGAGCAGTACTTC.